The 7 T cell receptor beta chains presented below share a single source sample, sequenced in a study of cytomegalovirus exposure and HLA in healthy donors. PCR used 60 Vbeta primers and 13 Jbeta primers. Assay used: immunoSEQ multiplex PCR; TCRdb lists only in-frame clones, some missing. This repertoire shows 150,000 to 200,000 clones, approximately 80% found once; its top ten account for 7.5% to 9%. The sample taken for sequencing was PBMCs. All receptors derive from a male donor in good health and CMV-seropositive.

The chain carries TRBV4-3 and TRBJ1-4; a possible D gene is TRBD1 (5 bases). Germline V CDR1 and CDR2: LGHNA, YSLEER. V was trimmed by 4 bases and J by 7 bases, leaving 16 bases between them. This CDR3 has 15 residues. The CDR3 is CASSPMGGVVEKLFF. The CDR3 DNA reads TGCGCCAGCAGCCCTATGGGGGGGGTAGTTGAAAAACTGTTTTTT.

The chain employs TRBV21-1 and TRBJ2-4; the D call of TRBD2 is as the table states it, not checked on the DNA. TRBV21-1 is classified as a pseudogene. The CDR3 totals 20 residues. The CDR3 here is CASSKDAPSRGTLAKNIQYF. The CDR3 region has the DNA TGTGCCAGCAGCAAAGATGCGCCTAGCAGAGGAACCCTAGCCAAAAACATTCAGTACTTC.

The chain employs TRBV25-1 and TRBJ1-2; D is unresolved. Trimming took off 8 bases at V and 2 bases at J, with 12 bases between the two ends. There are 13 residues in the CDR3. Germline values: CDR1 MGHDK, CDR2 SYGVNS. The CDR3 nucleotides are TGTGCCAGCGTCCCAGGAGGGAACTATGGCTACACCTTC. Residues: CASVPGGNYGYTF.

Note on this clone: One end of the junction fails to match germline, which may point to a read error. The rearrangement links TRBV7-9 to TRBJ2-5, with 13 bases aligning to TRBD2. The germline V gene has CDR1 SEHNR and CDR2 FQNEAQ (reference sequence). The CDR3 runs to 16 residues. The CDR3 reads CSSSPWTSGSRETQYF. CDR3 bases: TGTTCCAGCAGCCCCTGGACTAGCGGGAGTCGAGAGACCCAGTACTTC.

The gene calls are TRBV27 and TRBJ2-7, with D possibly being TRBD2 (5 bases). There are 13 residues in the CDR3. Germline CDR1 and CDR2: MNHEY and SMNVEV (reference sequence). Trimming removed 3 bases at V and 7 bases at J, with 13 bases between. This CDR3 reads CASSLYGVGEQYF. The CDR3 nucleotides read TGTGCCAGCAGTTTGTACGGGGTGGGGGAGCAGTACTTC.

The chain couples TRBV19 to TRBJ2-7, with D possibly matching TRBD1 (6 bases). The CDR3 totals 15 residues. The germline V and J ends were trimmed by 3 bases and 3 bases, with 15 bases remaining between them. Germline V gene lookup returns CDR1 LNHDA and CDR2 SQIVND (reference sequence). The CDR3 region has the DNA TGTGCCAGTAGTATTCGGGACACGTCCCACTACGAGCAGTACTTC. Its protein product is CASSIRDTSHYEQYF.

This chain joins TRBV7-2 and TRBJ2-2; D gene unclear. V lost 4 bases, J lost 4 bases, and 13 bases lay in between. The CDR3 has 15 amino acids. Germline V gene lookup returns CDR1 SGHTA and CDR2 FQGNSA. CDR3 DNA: TGTGCCAGCAGCTCCCGTGGCCCTGGCACCGGGGAGCTGTTTTTT. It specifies CASSSRGPGTGELFF.